One sample yielded the 31 T cell receptor beta chains listed below, sequenced in a study of T cell responses to AZD1222 COVID-19 vaccine (dated by TCRdb to about 2021). What the time point label conveys for this sample: baseline before first vaccination. Libraries were made using the immunoSEQ multiplex PCR assay. TCRdb stores this immuneACCESS table with in-frame sequences only. Part of the clones is absent; in the studies checked, under half of the shortfall reflects unresolved V genes, and no reason is known for the rest. The sample table shows around 160,000 clones, and 91% are seen once. The top ten clonotypes cover 4% to 6% of the sample. This sample comprised peripheral blood, obtained on day 0 of AZD1222 vaccination. The receptors come from an adult in good health.

To note about this clone: This CDR3 is also generated by other DNA sequences in the sample. This chain uses TRBV6-2 or TRBV6-3 with TRBJ2-1; 7 positions match TRBD2. This CDR3 spans 14 amino acids. With 5 bases clipped from V and 5 bases from J, the junction kept 6 bases outside the gene matches. The V gene's germline CDR1 is MNHEY and CDR2 SVGEGT. Here the CDR3 DNA reads TGTGCCAGCAGTCCCCGGGACTATAACAATGAGCAGTTCTTC. Translating it yields CASSPRDYNNEQFF.

The chain links TRBV10-3 to TRBJ2-3; 9 nucleotides align to TRBD1. CDR3 length equals 15 residues. The V gene's germline CDR1 is ENHRY and CDR2 SYGVKD. The V segment lost 2 bases and the J segment 4 bases; nucleotides outside the gene matches: 4. CDR3 residues: CAISEQGQGADTQYF. The CDR3 nucleotides are TGTGCCATCAGTGAGCAGGGACAGGGCGCAGATACGCAGTATTTT.

The chain joins TRBV29-1 to TRBJ2-7; tentative D call: TRBD2 (5 bases). The CDR3 length is 14 residues. CDR1 SQVTM and CDR2 ANQGSEA come from the germline V gene. Trimming removed 5 bases from V and 5 bases from J, with 19 bases in between. The CDR3: CSVYPLIPGNEQYF. The CDR3 nucleotides are TGCAGCGTTTACCCACTCATCCCCGGGAACGAGCAGTACTTC.

DNA for the CDR3: TGTGCCAGCAGTCCCAGGACAGTCCTCAATCAGCCCCAGCATTTT. It encodes CASSPRTVLNQPQHF. J is TRBJ1-5 and V is TRBV27, with D perhaps TRBD1 (6 bases). The CDR3 spans 15 residues. The germline V gene has CDR1 MNHEY and CDR2 SMNVEV (reference sequence). The V and J ends lost 5 bases and 3 bases respectively, with 14 bases between them.

J is TRBJ2-3 and V is TRBV14; 9 positions match TRBD2. The CDR3 contains 16 residues. The germline V gene has CDR1 SGHDN and CDR2 FVKESK. Trimming took 3 bases from V and 4 from J; bases not matched to a gene: 8. For the CDR3, the DNA is TGTGCCAGCAGCCACGGGACTAGCATTTTTTCAGATACGCAGTATTTT. It is translated as CASSHGTSIFSDTQYF.

The V gene is TRBV10-3, the J gene TRBJ1-4; 9 bases match TRBD1. CDR1 is ENHRY and CDR2 is SYGVKD in the germline V gene. The ends lost 10 bases at V and 2 bases at J; junction bases unmatched: 17. The CDR3 length is 18 residues. The CDR3 coding sequence is TGTGCCAGCCGTGGAGGGACAGGGAAAAGGAAGACTAATGAAAAACTGTTTTTT. It specifies CASRGGTGKRKTNEKLFF.

The chain links TRBV6-5 to TRBJ1-5, with TRBD1 matching 8 bases. This CDR3 is 14 amino acids long. In germline, CDR1 is MNHEY, CDR2 SVGAGI. V shed 6 bases, J shed 7 bases, and the junction held 8 bases outside the gene matches. Here the CDR3 DNA reads TGTGCCAGCAGAAATCTGGACAGGGCCCAGCCCCAGCATTTT. This translates into CASRNLDRAQPQHF.

The rearrangement joins TRBV12-2 to TRBJ1-4; the table names TRBD1, a call not compared with the DNA. TRBV12-2 is annotated as a pseudogene. This CDR3 contains 16 residues. The DNA for the CDR3 is TGTGCAAGTCGCTTAGGACCTTCCAGGGGGATAGAAAAACTGTTTTTT. Translating it yields CASRLGPSRGIEKLFF.

V gene TRBV6-6 combines with J gene TRBJ2-2; D is unresolved. The CDR3 loop spans 16 amino acids. Trimming left V 3 bases short and J 0 bases short, with 11 bases between. Germline assignment: CDR1 MNHNY and CDR2 SVGAGI (reference sequence). The CDR3 region is CASSYSADANTGELFF. The CDR3 DNA follows: TGTGCCAGCAGTTATTCGGCAGATGCGAACACCGGGGAGCTGTTTTTT.

This chain joins TRBV4-1 and TRBJ1-1, with D perhaps matching TRBD1 (5 bases). The CDR3 runs 17 residues. V lost 3 bases and J lost 0, with 17 bases in between. CDR1 and CDR2 from the germline V gene are MGHRA and YSYEKL. The CDR3 region is CASSHLNRQRMNTEAFF. The CDR3 DNA follows: TGCGCCAGCAGCCACCTCAATAGACAGCGTATGAACACTGAAGCTTTCTTT.

The genes are TRBV18 and TRBJ1-1, with D unresolved. Trimming took 4 bases from V and 5 from J, leaving 14 bases between them. Germline V gene sequence: CDR1 KGHSH, CDR2 LQKENI. This CDR3 contains 14 residues. CDR3 amino acids: CASSLEAGLTEAFF. For the CDR3, the DNA is TGTGCCAGCTCACTGGAGGCAGGATTGACTGAAGCTTTCTTT.

This chain joins TRBV6-4 and TRBJ2-2; 7 bases line up with TRBD1. The CDR3 consists of 13 residues. Germline CDR1 reads MRHNA; CDR2 reads SNTAGT. V gave up 6 bases and J gave up 7 bases; unmatched junction bases: 5. CDR3 sequence: CASSTDRHGELFF. The CDR3 nucleotides read TGTGCCAGCAGCACGGACAGGCACGGGGAGCTGTTTTTT.

The CDR3 loop is CASSSPGLTGELFF. The CDR3, as DNA: TGTGCCAGTAGTTCGCCAGGGTTGACCGGGGAGCTGTTTTTT. This chain connects TRBV19 to TRBJ2-2; maybe TRBD1 (5 bases). Trimming cost V 5 bases and J 5 bases, with 12 bases left between them. This CDR3 spans 14 amino acids. The germline CDR1 and CDR2 sequences are LNHDA and SQIVND (reference sequence).

This sequence joins TRBV5-4 and TRBJ2-3; weak D call: TRBD2 (5 bases). Trimming stripped 2 bases from V and 5 bases from J, with 12 bases between. CDR3 size: 14 residues. Looked up from germline, CDR1 is SGHNT and CDR2 is YYREEE (reference sequence). The CDR3 protein is CASSFKEDGDTQYF. The DNA for the CDR3 is TGTGCCAGCAGCTTTAAGGAGGATGGAGATACGCAGTATTTT.

The chain recombines TRBV4-2 with TRBJ1-3; 9 bases line up with TRBD1. The CDR3 totals 13 residues. Germline CDR1 reads LGHNA; CDR2 reads YNFKEQ. V lost 8 bases, J lost 6 bases, and 5 bases stayed unmatched. CDR3 sequence: CASSTGGLNTIYF. DNA for the CDR3: TGTGCCAGCTCGACAGGGGGTTTAAACACCATATATTTT.

The V call is TRBV28, the J call TRBJ1-5; D may be TRBD1 (5 bases). CDR1 is MDHEN, CDR2 SYDVKM, per germline. This CDR3 is 14 amino acids long. The V end lost 2 bases, the J end lost 4 bases, and 9 bases lay between the germline ends. The CDR3: CASSLRQWNQPQHF. DNA of the CDR3: TGTGCCAGCAGTTTAAGACAGTGGAATCAGCCCCAGCATTTT.

This clone was found once. The chain uses TRBV5-4 and TRBJ2-2; no clear D. V lost 1 base, J lost 0 bases, and 7 bases lay in between. Germline CDR1 and CDR2: SGHNT and YYREEE (reference sequence). The CDR3 covers 15 residues. For the CDR3, the DNA is TGTGCCAGCAGCTTGTCGCGTTCGAACACCGGGGAGCTGTTTTTT. Residues: CASSLSRSNTGELFF. Complete variable domain (other parts from reference TRBV5-4 and TRBJ2-2): ETGVTQSPTHLIKTRGQQVTLRCSSQSGHNTVSWYQQALGQGPQFIFQYYREEENGRGNFPPRFSGLQFPNYSSELNVNALELDDSALYLCASSLSRSNTGELFFGEGSRLTVL.

This clone was detected only once. The chain has TRBV19 and TRBJ2-7, with 11 bases that match TRBD2. This CDR3 contains 16 residues. Germline trimming cut 5 bases from V and 6 bases from J; bases unmatched to any gene: 12. CDR1 is LNHDA and CDR2 is SQIVND in the germline V gene (reference sequence). The CDR3 sequence: CASSAPIAGGPAEQYF. In DNA, the CDR3 is TGTGCCAGTAGTGCCCCCATAGCGGGAGGGCCCGCCGAGCAGTACTTC. The whole variable domain, filled in from reference TRBV19 and TRBJ2-7, reads DGGITQSPKYLFRKEGQNVTLSCEQNLNHDAMYWYRQDPGQGLRLIYYSQIVNDFQKGDIAEGYSVSREKKESFPLTVTSAQKNPTAFYLCASSAPIAGGPAEQYFGPGTRLTVT.

V is TRBV28 and J is TRBJ2-7, with D possibly being TRBD1 or TRBD2 (5 bases each). V was trimmed by 6 bases and J by 6 bases, leaving 21 bases between them. Germline assignment: CDR1 MDHEN and CDR2 SYDVKM. This CDR3 has 15 amino acids. The chain's CDR3 is CASSRPGRARGEQYF. The CDR3 nucleotides read TGTGCCAGCAGCCGACCCGGACGGGCGAGGGGCGAGCAGTACTTC.

The chain carries TRBV7-9 and TRBJ2-1, with TRBD2 identical over 12 bases. V lost 3 bases to trimming and J lost 3 bases; unmatched junction nucleotides: 6. This CDR3 contains 17 residues. Germline lookup yields CDR1 SEHNR and CDR2 FQNEAQ (reference sequence). CDR3 bases: TGTGCCAGCAGCTTCCGAATGACTAGCGGGGGCTACAATGAGCAGTTCTTC. Translation gives CASSFRMTSGGYNEQFF.

The genes are TRBV6-5 and TRBJ1-2; D gene unclear. The CDR3 consists of 14 residues. With 0 bases removed from V and 2 bases from J, the gap between germline ends came to 7 bases. Germline loops: CDR1 MNHEY, CDR2 SVGAGI. The CDR3 spells CASSYSPVNYGYTF. In nucleotides, the CDR3 is TGTGCCAGCAGTTACTCACCCGTCAACTATGGCTACACCTTC.

The chain combines TRBV12-3 or TRBV12-4 with TRBJ1-5, with TRBD1 as a possible D gene (5 bases). The CDR3 extends over 13 amino acids. V was shortened by 5 bases and J by 4 bases, with 9 bases between the two germline ends. The CDR3 loop reads CASSPQVNQPQHF. The CDR3 DNA is TGTGCCAGCAGTCCACAGGTTAATCAGCCCCAGCATTTT.

This rearrangement joins TRBV19 to TRBJ2-5; TRBD2 aligns across 8 bases. The CDR3 runs 15 residues. The germline V gene encodes CDR1 LNHDA and CDR2 SQIVND (reference sequence). V gave up 5 bases and J gave up 5 bases; unmatched junction bases: 10. The DNA of the CDR3 is TGTGCCAGTAGTCCCCCGGGAGTAGCGGGGGAGACCCAGTACTTC. It codes for CASSPPGVAGETQYF.

The rearrangement joins TRBV15 to TRBJ1-1, with TRBD1 as a possible D gene (5 bases). Germline values: CDR1 LNHNV, CDR2 YYDKDF (reference sequence). The germline V and J ends were trimmed by 0 bases and 0 bases, with 14 bases remaining between them. The CDR3 is 17 amino acids. The CDR3 bases are TGTGCCACCAGCAGAGATAGGCAGGGCGTCGTGAACACTGAAGCTTTCTTT. As protein: CATSRDRQGVVNTEAFF.

The chain combines TRBV29-1 with TRBJ2-1; 15 nucleotides line up with TRBD2. The CDR3 is 17 residues long. Germline-derived CDR1 and CDR2 are SQVTM and ANQGSEA. Trimming cost V 5 bases and J 0 bases; bases outside gene matches: 5. The CDR3 protein is CSVQGLAGGSSYNEQFF. The CDR3 DNA follows: TGCAGCGTTCAAGGACTAGCGGGGGGGAGCTCCTACAATGAGCAGTTCTTC.

V is TRBV19 and J is TRBJ2-7; 9 nucleotides match TRBD1. Trimming removed 5 bases from V and 4 bases from J; junction bases left unmatched: 9. Germline V CDR1 and CDR2: LNHDA, SQIVND (reference sequence). The CDR3 is made up of 15 amino acids. The CDR3 is CASSSTGTGRYEQYF. The DNA of the CDR3 is TGTGCCAGTAGTTCAACCGGGACAGGGAGGTACGAGCAGTACTTC.

The rearrangement links TRBV9 to TRBJ1-4; the match to TRBD1 covers 7 bases. Germline-derived CDR1 and CDR2 are SGDLS and YYNGEE. The CDR3 covers 14 residues. V was pared by 3 bases and J by 8 bases, with 7 bases of the junction left unmatched. The CDR3 DNA follows: TGTGCCAGCAGCGACAGGGGAGATGGCGAAAAACTGTTTTTT. Its protein is CASSDRGDGEKLFF.

In DNA, the CDR3 is TGTGCCAGCAGCTTTCCAGGGGCAGGCAAAAACATTCAGTACTTC. The encoded protein is CASSFPGAGKNIQYF. The gene calls are TRBV5-4 and TRBJ2-4; TRBD1 is a possible D gene (6 bases). Germline V lookup: CDR1 SGHNT, CDR2 YYREEE (reference sequence). The ends were cut back, 2 bases at V and 3 bases at J, with 12 bases in the middle. The CDR3 spans 15 residues.

The rearrangement joins TRBV5-1 to TRBJ2-3; 10 bases fit TRBD1. Germline loops: CDR1 SGHRS, CDR2 YFSETQ. With 4 bases clipped from V and 4 bases from J, the junction kept 6 bases outside the gene matches. The CDR3 length is 15 residues. CDR3 DNA: TGCGCCAGCAGCCCACGGACAGGGGGGGCAGATACGCAGTATTTT. It specifies CASSPRTGGADTQYF.

The V call is TRBV19, the J call TRBJ2-7; 8 nucleotides match TRBD1. V lost 5 bases, J lost 3 bases, and 6 bases stayed unmatched. The CDR3 length is 14 residues. Germline V gives CDR1 LNHDA, CDR2 SQIVND (reference sequence). CDR3 bases: TGTGCCAGTAGTTCTCCCGGGACAGGCTACGAGCAGTACTTC. As protein: CASSSPGTGYEQYF.

This rearrangement joins TRBV28 to TRBJ2-5, with 9 positions matching TRBD1. This CDR3 has 16 amino acids. V trimming: 2 bases; J trimming: 4 bases; junction bases outside the gene matches: 8. Germline values: CDR1 MDHEN, CDR2 SYDVKM. The CDR3 region is CASSLGDRGRVETQYF. The CDR3 nucleotides read TGTGCCAGCAGTTTAGGAGACAGGGGGAGGGTAGAGACCCAGTACTTC.